The next 26 T cell receptor beta chains were all read from a single sample in a study of blood T cells in healthy people across ages. Primers used in a second PCR of roughly 7 to 12 cycles were a sample-barcoded 5' primer and a J-beta primer mix. TCRdb reprocessed the 5' RACE reads with MiXCR, giving one entry per CDR3 protein. In the table there are 790,000 or so distinct CDR3 sequences, about 56% of which are singletons. Sequencing used blood. These receptors were collected from a man aged 40-49 years in good health.

The chain carries TRBV9 and TRBJ2-1, with 11 bases aligning to TRBD2. The CDR3 covers 16 residues. Germline-derived CDR1 and CDR2 are SGDLS and YYNGEE. Unmatched junction bases numbered 7, after V lost 3 bases and J lost 5 bases. The CDR3 region has the DNA TGTGCCAGCAGCGCCCGAGGTAGCGGGAGGGACAATGAGCAGTTCTTC. This codes for CASSARGSGRDNEQFF.

The rearrangement uses TRBV7-9 and TRBJ2-7; TRBD1 or TRBD2 may be the D gene (5 bases each). Germline-derived CDR1 and CDR2 are SEHNR and FQNEAQ (reference sequence). The CDR3 spans 16 residues. Between the trimmed V and J ends, which lost 5 bases and 3 bases, there was a span of 20 bases. The CDR3 DNA sequence: TGTGCCAGCAGCCTTGTTGTCGGGACGAATGACTACGAGCAGTACTTC. Protein product: CASSLVVGTNDYEQYF.

As to this clonotype: A read error may be the cause here, since a much bigger clone is one base away. This rearrangement joins TRBV7-2 to TRBJ2-3, with D perhaps being TRBD1 or TRBD2 (5 bases each). V was clipped by 1 base and J by 2 bases, with 7 bases between them. This CDR3 has 14 amino acids. Germline assignment: CDR1 SGHTA and CDR2 FQGNSA. CDR3: CASSLEGTTDTQYF. For the CDR3, the DNA is TGTGCCAGCAGCTTAGAAGGGACCACAGATACGCAGTATTTT.

The V and J genes are TRBV2 and TRBJ2-1; D remains unclear. Germline V gives CDR1 SNHLY, CDR2 FYNNEI. V lost 0 bases and J lost 5, with 17 bases in between. The CDR3 is 17 residues long. The CDR3 nucleotides are TGTGCCAGCAGTGAAGCGCTAGGAACGGCACGCCACAATGAGCAGTTCTTC. Its translation is CASSEALGTARHNEQFF.

This chain joins TRBV7-2 and TRBJ1-1, with D unclear. The CDR3 sequence is 15 residues long. V was trimmed by 2 bases and J by 0 bases, leaving 10 bases between them. Germline V CDR1 and CDR2: SGHTA, FQGNSA. CDR3 bases: TGTGCCAGCAGCTTAAGCGCAGGCATGAACACTGAAGCTTTCTTT. Its protein is CASSLSAGMNTEAFF.

The chain carries TRBV24-1 and TRBJ2-5; 8 positions match TRBD1. V shed 6 bases and J 5 bases; nucleotides not matched to a gene: 7. The germline V gene has CDR1 KGHDR and CDR2 SFDVKD. The CDR3 is 14 residues long. CDR3 residues: CATSRTGRTETQYF. Here the CDR3 DNA reads TGTGCCACCAGTAGGACAGGGAGGACGGAGACCCAGTACTTC.

Only one count was recorded for this clonotype. J is TRBJ2-1 and V is TRBV20-1; 10 bases fit TRBD2. This CDR3 region has 13 residues. Germline CDR1 is DFQATT and CDR2 is SNEGSKA (reference sequence). J lost 6 bases, V lost 4 bases, and 3 bases had no gene match. As DNA, the CDR3 is TGCAGTGCTAAGCTAGCGGGAGCCAATGAGCAGTTCTTC. Translated, it gives CSAKLAGANEQFF.

CDR3 bases: TGCAGCGTCCTGGGGGGGTCCTACAATGAGCAGTTCTTC. Amino acids: CSVLGGSYNEQFF. This chain uses TRBV29-1 with TRBJ2-1; 7 bases fit TRBD2. V shed 6 bases and J 1 base; nucleotides not matched to a gene: 3. Germline V gives CDR1 SQVTM, CDR2 ANQGSEA. The CDR3 contains 13 residues.

The chain links TRBV4-3 to TRBJ1-6; D is unclear. Trimming took 0 bases from V and 7 from J, leaving 10 bases between them. The CDR3 has 15 amino acids. Germline V gene lookup returns CDR1 LGHNA and CDR2 YSLEER. The CDR3 sequence is CASSQDGGLNSPLHF. CDR3 DNA: TGCGCCAGCAGCCAAGACGGAGGCCTAAATTCACCCCTCCACTTT.

The CDR3 here is CATGVRSSYF. CDR3 sequence (DNA): TGTGCCACCGGAGTCCGGAGCTCGTACTTC. The J gene is TRBJ2-4, the V gene TRBV28; no firm D call. The V and J ends lost 10 bases and 15 bases respectively, with 16 bases between them. The length of the CDR3 is 10 residues. Germline V CDR1 and CDR2: MDHEN, SYDVKM.

V gene TRBV20-1 combines with J gene TRBJ2-7; tentatively, D is TRBD1 (6 bases). Germline CDR1 reads DFQATT; CDR2 reads SNEGSKA (reference sequence). The CDR3 is 14 residues long. The V end lost 4 bases, the J end lost 0 bases, and 13 bases lay between the germline ends. The CDR3 coding sequence is TGCAGTGCTATAAGTGACAGGACCTCCTACGAGCAGTACTTC. Its protein product is CSAISDRTSYEQYF.

This clonotype was seen at least ten times. The V and J genes are TRBV25-1 and TRBJ1-2, with 11 bases that match TRBD1. The ends lost 0 bases at V and 2 bases at J; junction bases unmatched: 5. The length of the CDR3 is 17 residues. Germline assignment: CDR1 MGHDK and CDR2 SYGVNS. The CDR3, as DNA: TGTGCCAGCAGTGAATACCGCCGGGACAGGGGGAACTATGGCTACACCTTC. It yields the protein CASSEYRRDRGNYGYTF.

V and J are TRBV10-1 and TRBJ1-5; tentatively, D is TRBD1 (5 bases). The V end lost 7 bases, the J end lost 8 bases, and 9 bases lay between the germline ends. The CDR3 has 11 amino acids. Germline CDR1 reads WNHNN; CDR2 reads SYGVQD (reference sequence). This CDR3 is CASTGGEPQHF. In DNA, the CDR3 is TGCGCCAGCACCGGGGGTGAGCCCCAGCATTTT.

The V gene is TRBV6-1, the J gene TRBJ2-1; 7 positions match TRBD2. The CDR3 extends over 14 amino acids. V was clipped by 2 bases and J by 7 bases; unmatched bases: 5. In germline, CDR1 is MNHNS, CDR2 SASEGT. CDR3: CASSEWEGWNEQFF. The CDR3 DNA sequence: TGTGCCAGCAGTGAATGGGAGGGGTGGAATGAGCAGTTCTTC.

This clonotype was seen a handful of times. V and J are TRBV29-1 and TRBJ2-1; no reliable D call. Trimming took off 7 bases at V and 0 bases at J, with 16 bases between the two ends. This CDR3 spans 15 amino acids. CDR1 is SQVTM and CDR2 is ANQGSEA in the germline V gene. CDR3 coding DNA: TGCAGCGCCGAAGGAAGGGCTGGCTCCTACAATGAGCAGTTCTTC. It encodes CSAEGRAGSYNEQFF.

This clonotype occurred a few times. The chain carries TRBV20-1 and TRBJ2-7, with D perhaps TRBD1 or TRBD2 (5 bases each). The CDR3 sequence is 13 residues long. Trimming left V 3 bases short and J 0 bases short, with 9 bases between. Germline V gene sequence: CDR1 DFQATT, CDR2 SNEGSKA (reference sequence). The DNA for the CDR3 is TGCAGTGCTAGGATCGGGACCTCCTACGAGCAGTACTTC. The encoded protein is CSARIGTSYEQYF.

The chain employs TRBV24-1 and TRBJ2-1, with TRBD2 matching over 14 bases. Germline V CDR1 and CDR2: KGHDR, SFDVKD. The CDR3 consists of 17 residues. With V trimmed by 7 bases and J by 10 bases, 14 bases remained unmatched. CDR3 bases: TGTGCCACCAGCGTGGATCGACTAGCGGGAGGGCCGGGGGAGCAGTTCTTC. Its translation is CATSVDRLAGGPGEQFF.

The chain uses TRBV6-2 or TRBV6-3 and TRBJ2-3; 15 bases match TRBD2. Germline V gene lookup returns CDR1 MNHEY and CDR2 SVGEGT. Trimming cost V 2 bases and J 4 bases; bases outside gene matches: 7. This CDR3 has 18 amino acids. CDR3 region: CASSYAGLAGGPPDTQYF. CDR3 coding DNA: TGTGCCAGCAGTTACGCCGGACTAGCGGGGGGGCCACCAGATACGCAGTATTTT.

This clonotype was seen many times. The genes are TRBV6-5 and TRBJ2-5; either TRBD1 or TRBD2 may supply D (6 bases each). The V end lost 7 bases, the J end lost 5 bases, and 14 bases lay between the germline ends. This CDR3 region has 13 residues. Germline CDR1 is MNHEY and CDR2 is SVGAGI. CDR3: CASKETGGETQYF. CDR3 bases: TGTGCCAGCAAAGAGACAGGAGGGGAGACCCAGTACTTC.

Comment on this clonotype: A much larger clone differs from this one at a single base, so this may be a read error. The chain combines TRBV12-3 or TRBV12-4 with TRBJ2-5; D gene unclear. This CDR3 is 12 amino acids long. The CDR3 is CASSMIEEAQYF. DNA of the CDR3: TGTGCCAGTTCAATGATCGAAGAGGCCCAGTACTTC.

This chain uses TRBV7-9 with TRBJ2-7, with D perhaps matching TRBD2 (5 bases). Trimming cost V 5 bases and J 2 bases, with 13 bases left between them. This CDR3 is built from 14 residues. Germline V gene data show CDR1 as SEHNR and CDR2 as FQNEAQ (reference sequence). The CDR3: CASSPRESPYEQYF. For the CDR3, the DNA is TGTGCCAGCAGCCCAAGGGAGAGCCCCTACGAGCAGTACTTC.

The genes are TRBV3-1 and TRBJ2-7; D is undetermined. The germline V gene encodes CDR1 LGHDT and CDR2 YNNKEL (reference sequence). This CDR3 spans 14 amino acids. The V and J ends lost 4 bases and 5 bases respectively, with 15 bases between them. CDR3 region: CASSPFGPLNEQYF. CDR3 DNA sequence: TGTGCCAGCAGCCCCTTCGGACCCCTCAACGAGCAGTACTTC.

V and J are TRBV28 and TRBJ2-2, with 7 bases fitting TRBD1. Unmatched junction bases numbered 5, after V lost 3 bases and J lost 7 bases. Germline V lookup: CDR1 MDHEN, CDR2 SYDVKM. There are 14 residues in the CDR3. CDR3 nucleotides: TGTGCCAGCAGTTTGAGGGGGCGAGGCGGGGAGCTGTTTTTT. This translates into CASSLRGRGGELFF.

The chain employs TRBV20-1 and TRBJ2-3; 7 bases are a match to TRBD2. Unmatched junction bases numbered 11, after V lost 6 bases and J lost 2 bases. Germline lookup yields CDR1 DFQATT and CDR2 SNEGSKA (reference sequence). The CDR3 runs to 15 residues. The DNA for the CDR3 is TGCAGTGCCGAACCCCGGCGGGGGAACACAGATACGCAGTATTTT. It is translated as CSAEPRRGNTDTQYF.

The chain is built from TRBV5-6 and TRBJ2-3; unclear D gene. This CDR3 has 17 amino acids. Per germline, CDR1 SGHDT and CDR2 YYEEEE. V shed 4 bases and J shed 1 base, with 19 bases lying between them. CDR3 protein: CASSRIDDPSGTDTQYF. As DNA, the CDR3 is TGTGCCAGCAGCCGTATAGATGATCCTTCCGGCACAGATACGCAGTATTTT.

The chain joins TRBV12-3 or TRBV12-4 to TRBJ2-7, with 10 bases fitting TRBD2. With the DNA end fitting TRBJ2-5 better, the J assignment may be wrong. The CDR3 extends over 16 amino acids. The CDR3 region is CASRDPERGGLRTQYF. Written as DNA, the CDR3 is TGTGCCAGCAGGGACCCTGAGCGGGGGGGGCTCAGGACCCAGTACTTC.